The entry below gives a single TCR beta chain sequence along with its context. Germline-derived CDR1 and CDR2 are SQVTM and ANQGSEA. After removal of 1 base from V and 5 bases from J, the junction contained 6 bases not matched to a gene. This CDR3 is built from 15 residues. The data originate from a study of blood T cells in healthy people across ages. Using a J-beta primer mix together with a sample-barcoded 5' primer, a second PCR was run for roughly 6 to 12 cycles. TCRdb re-called the 5' RACE reads through MiXCR, storing one row per CDR3 protein. The sample contains some 1.5 million distinct CDR3 sequences, 40% to 45% of which appear only once.

The chain employs TRBV29-1 and TRBJ2-2, with 8 bases fitting TRBD2. Sequenced material: blood. The receptor was isolated from a woman aged 18-35 years in good health. The chain's CDR3 is CSVEVGTRWTGELFF. Written as DNA, the CDR3 is TGCAGCGTTGAAGTAGGGACTAGGTGGACCGGGGAGCTGTTTTTT.